The source of this T cell receptor beta chain is a study of human T cells and chemical hapten exposure. Total RNA was isolated from unfractionated whole blood. This clonotype was counted a few times. In the study's own analysis: A typical sample had roughly 96,000 TCRs, with about 23,224 to 750,000 overall. TCRdb itself ran the 5' RACE reads through MiXCR, one entry per CDR3 protein. The V and J calls here are based on TCRdb, not the publication. The table has 120,000 to 150,000 distinct CDR3 sequences, roughly 4% seen once. The CDR3 has 13 residues. V was clipped by 8 bases and J by 1 base, with 9 bases between them. CDR1 and CDR2 from the germline V gene are MDHEN and SYDVKM.

The clonotype was recovered from a female donor in good health. This chain connects TRBV28 to TRBJ2-4; D is unresolved. The CDR3 bases are TGTGCCAGCGCCAAACGGGCCAAAAACATTCAGTACTTC. Protein: CASAKRAKNIQYF. The full variable domain, its missing parts supplied by reference TRBV28 and TRBJ2-4, is DVKVTQSSRYLVKRTGEKVFLECVQDMDHENMFWYRQDPGLGLRLIYFSYDVKMKEKGDIPEGYSVSREKKERFSLILESASTNQTSMYLCASAKRAKNIQYFGAGTRLSVL.